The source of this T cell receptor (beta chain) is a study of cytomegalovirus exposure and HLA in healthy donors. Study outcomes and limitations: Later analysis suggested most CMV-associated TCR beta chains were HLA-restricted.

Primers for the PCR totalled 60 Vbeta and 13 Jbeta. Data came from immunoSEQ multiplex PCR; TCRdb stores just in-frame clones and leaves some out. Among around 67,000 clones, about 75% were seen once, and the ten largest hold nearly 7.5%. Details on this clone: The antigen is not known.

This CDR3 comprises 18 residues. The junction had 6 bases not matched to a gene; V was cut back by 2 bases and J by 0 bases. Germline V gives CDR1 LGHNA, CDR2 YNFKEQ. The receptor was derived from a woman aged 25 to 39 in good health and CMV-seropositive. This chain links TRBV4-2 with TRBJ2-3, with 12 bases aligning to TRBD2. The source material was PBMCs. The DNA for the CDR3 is TGTGCCAGCAGCCAAAGACCGACTAGCGGGAGTAGCACAGATACGCAGTATTTT. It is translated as CASSQRPTSGSSTDTQYF.